Presented here are 30 T cell receptor beta chains from one specimen sequenced in a study of T cells in Graves' hyperthyroidism and ophthalmopathy. Amplification yielded TCR beta CDR3 regions, with RNA transcripts as the source. A set of HTBI primers served as the primers for a first-round RT-PCR of the TCR CDR3. TCRdb re-derived calls from the multiplex PCR reads in MiXCR, one entry per CDR3 protein. The repertoire has 530,000 or so distinct CDR3 sequences, 15% to 20% of them found once; the top ten carry 17%. Sequencing was done on a sample of blood. The receptors derive from a woman younger than 30 with Graves' ophthalmopathy.

This clonotype was seen many times. This chain connects TRBV20-1 to TRBJ2-3, with 11 nucleotides matching TRBD2. The CDR3 extends over 14 amino acids. CDR1 is DFQATT, CDR2 SNEGSKA, per germline (reference sequence). J was trimmed by 7 bases and V by 5 bases; bases with no gene match: 8. The CDR3 coding sequence is TGCAGTGCTTTTCTAGCGGGAGGTCGCAATACGCAGTATTTT. It encodes CSAFLAGGRNTQYF.

This clonotype was detected ten times or more. The chain recombines TRBV20-1 with TRBJ2-7, with 8 positions matching TRBD1. The CDR3 runs to 13 residues. The germline V gene encodes CDR1 DFQATT and CDR2 SNEGSKA (reference sequence). V dropped 4 bases and J dropped 3; count of bases not matched to a gene: 5. DNA for the CDR3: TGCAGTGCTACCCACGGACAGGGCTACGAGCAGTACTTC. Translating it yields CSATHGQGYEQYF.

The chain recombines TRBV19 with TRBJ2-2; no firm D call. V lost 2 bases and J 1 base, leaving 14 bases between the germline ends. Germline CDR1 reads LNHDA; CDR2 reads SQIVND (reference sequence). The CDR3 is 17 residues long. CDR3 amino acids: CASSILGVHRNTGELFF. The DNA for the CDR3 is TGTGCCAGTAGTATATTAGGAGTACATCGGAACACCGGGGAGCTGTTTTTT.

The chain recombines TRBV9 with TRBJ1-2; D gene unclear. Trimming removed 1 base from V and 3 bases from J, with 7 bases in between. The CDR3 has 13 residues. Germline CDR1 and CDR2: SGDLS and YYNGEE. CDR3 residues: CASSVRDYYGYTF. DNA of the CDR3: TGTGCCAGCAGCGTAAGGGATTACTATGGCTACACCTTC. Filled out from reference TRBV9 and TRBJ1-2, the complete variable domain reads DSGVTQTPKHLITATGQRVTLRCSPRSGDLSVYWYQQSLDQGLQFLIQYYNGEERAKGNILERFSAQQFPDLHSELNLSSLELGDSALYFCASSVRDYYGYTFGSGTRLTVV.

At least ten counts were recorded for this clonotype. The V and J genes are TRBV20-1 and TRBJ2-7; 8 positions agree with TRBD2. CDR3 length: 15 residues. Looked up from germline, CDR1 is DFQATT and CDR2 is SNEGSKA (reference sequence). V dropped 0 bases and J dropped 4; count of bases not matched to a gene: 8. DNA for the CDR3: TGCAGTGCTAGAGATCCCCAGCGGGAGAAGTACGAGCAGTACTTC. Protein sequence: CSARDPQREKYEQYF.

The V and J genes are TRBV28 and TRBJ1-1, with D uncertain. Germline V lookup: CDR1 MDHEN, CDR2 SYDVKM. The CDR3 runs 14 residues. V lost 1 base, J lost 3 bases, and 9 bases lay in between. The CDR3 DNA reads TGTGCCAGCAGTTTATCCCCCGGCCACACTGAAGCTTTCTTT. The encoded protein is CASSLSPGHTEAFF.

The V and J genes are TRBV7-2 and TRBJ2-5; 11 nucleotides agree with TRBD2. The CDR3 is made up of 14 amino acids. Germline trimming cut 2 bases from V and 5 bases from J; bases unmatched to any gene: 1. Germline CDR1 SGHTA, CDR2 FQGNSA. CDR3 DNA sequence: TGTGCCAGCAGCTTACGGACTAGCGGGGAGACCCAGTACTTC. Translated, it gives CASSLRTSGETQYF.

This clonotype was detected ten times or more. The CDR3: CASSPDPGSPQPQHF. The CDR3 DNA reads as TGTGCCAGCAGCCCCGATCCCGGGAGCCCCCAGCCCCAGCATTTT. The chain uses TRBV11-2 and TRBJ1-5; D unclear. Trimming took off 5 bases at V and 7 bases at J, with 18 bases between the two ends. This CDR3 has 15 residues. Looked up from germline, CDR1 is SGHAT and CDR2 is FQNNGV.

Comment on this clonotype: With a much larger clone just one base away, this may be a read error. This chain joins TRBV7-2 and TRBJ1-2; no definite D call. Germline CDR1 and CDR2: SGHTA and FQGNSA. Trimming took off 3 bases at V and 4 bases at J, with 9 bases between the two ends. The CDR3 runs 13 residues. Here the CDR3 reads CASSLLASYGYTF. The CDR3 coding sequence is TGTGCCAGCAGCTTGTTAGCCTCCTATGGCTACACCTTC.

The DNA of the CDR3 is TGTGCCAACTCAAACCTTCCTAACAATGAGCAGTTCTTC. Translated, it gives CANSNLPNNEQFF. The rearrangement uses TRBV10-3 and TRBJ2-1; D gene uncertain. The V gene's germline CDR1 is ENHRY and CDR2 SYGVKD. The length of the CDR3 is 13 residues. Between the trimmed V and J ends, which lost 10 bases and 5 bases, there was a span of 15 bases.

This chain connects TRBV7-3 to TRBJ2-1; possibly TRBD2 for D (6 bases). This CDR3 spans 15 amino acids. The germline gives CDR1 SGHTA, CDR2 FQGTGA. Trimming left V 2 bases short and J 3 bases short, with 11 bases between. CDR3 loop: CASSLLAGRYNEQFF. The DNA for the CDR3 is TGTGCCAGCAGCTTACTGGCGGGACGCTACAATGAGCAGTTCTTC.

This clonotype showed up just a few times. The chain recombines TRBV7-9 with TRBJ2-7, with D maybe TRBD2 (6 bases). V was clipped by 6 bases and J by 1 base, with 16 bases between them. This CDR3 region has 15 residues. Looked up from germline, CDR1 is SEHNR and CDR2 is FQNEAQ (reference sequence). In DNA, the CDR3 is TGTGCCAGCAGTTCGGTTAGGCGGGGTTCCTACGAGCAGTACTTC. It is translated as CASSSVRRGSYEQYF.

This clonotype was detected many times. The chain joins TRBV5-1 to TRBJ2-1; possible D gene TRBD2, 5 bases. This CDR3 has 13 amino acids. V lost 0 bases and J 8 bases, leaving 9 bases between the germline ends. CDR1 and CDR2 (germline): SGHRS, YFSETQ. The DNA of the CDR3 is TGCGCCAGCAGCTTGGGGGAGAGCTATGAGCAGTTCTTC. Residues: CASSLGESYEQFF.

J is TRBJ2-5 and V is TRBV28, with 7 bases aligning to TRBD2. Germline V CDR1 and CDR2: MDHEN, SYDVKM. V trimming: 4 bases; J trimming: 1 base; junction bases outside the gene matches: 6. The CDR3 consists of 15 residues. CDR3 region: CASSSPGGGQETQYF. CDR3 nucleotides: TGTGCCAGCAGTTCCCCTGGCGGGGGCCAAGAGACCCAGTACTTC.

This rearrangement joins TRBV4-2 to TRBJ2-7, with 9 bases identical to TRBD1. The CDR3 runs 16 residues. Germline V CDR1 and CDR2: LGHNA, YNFKEQ. The ends lost 1 base at V and 2 bases at J; junction bases unmatched: 6. CDR3 coding DNA: TGTGCCAGCAGCCAAGTTGCGACAGGGGGGGCCTACGAGCAGTACTTC. Encoded protein: CASSQVATGGAYEQYF.

This clonotype was observed a few times. V usage is TRBV20-1 and J usage is TRBJ1-1; tentatively, D is TRBD1 (5 bases). The CDR3 loop spans 17 amino acids. Germline CDR1 DFQATT, CDR2 SNEGSKA (reference sequence). Between the trimmed V and J ends, which lost 0 bases and 1 base, there was a span of 18 bases. CDR3 sequence: CSARDRGDEAQNTEAFF. The CDR3 coding sequence is TGCAGTGCTAGAGATCGAGGGGACGAAGCACAGAACACTGAAGCTTTCTTT.

This clonotype was recorded a few times. This rearrangement joins TRBV19 to TRBJ1-1; no clear D. V was trimmed by 3 bases and J by 1 base, leaving 6 bases between them. Germline loops: CDR1 LNHDA, CDR2 SQIVND (reference sequence). The CDR3 contains 13 residues. CDR3 nucleotides: TGTGCCAGTAGTATCGGGTCGAACACTGAAGCTTTCTTT. Protein product: CASSIGSNTEAFF.

This chain uses TRBV9 with TRBJ1-2, with TRBD1 as a possible D gene (5 bases). Deletions cut 2 bases from V and 4 bases from J, with 15 bases between. This CDR3 spans 15 amino acids. The germline CDR1 and CDR2 sequences are SGDLS and YYNGEE. CDR3 bases: TGTGCCAGCAGCGTTACCGGGACCCCCACCTATGGCTACACCTTC. This translates into CASSVTGTPTYGYTF.

Worth noting for this clonotype: With a much larger clone just one base away, this may be a read error. V is TRBV2 and J is TRBJ2-2; 11 bases match TRBD1. The CDR3 extends over 14 amino acids. CDR1 is SNHLY and CDR2 is FYNNEI in the germline V gene. The CDR3 DNA sequence: TGTGCCAGCAGGGGACAGGGGGTGATCGGGGAGCTGATTTTT. Residues: CASRGQGVIGELIF.

Ten or more counts support this clonotype. This chain joins TRBV5-1 and TRBJ2-3, with a possible D match to TRBD1 (5 bases). V lost 1 base and J lost 2, with 11 bases in between. CDR1 and CDR2 (germline): SGHRS, YFSETQ. The CDR3 has 15 amino acids. DNA of the CDR3: TGCGCCAGCAGCTTGCAAGGGGCCCCCACAGATACGCAGTATTTT. Amino acids: CASSLQGAPTDTQYF.

The chain is built from TRBV15 and TRBJ2-4; D is ambiguous. V lost 0 bases and J lost 7, with 13 bases in between. Germline-derived CDR1 and CDR2 are LNHNV and YYDKDF (reference sequence). This CDR3 is built from 15 residues. This CDR3 is CATSRDRMQRNIQYF. The DNA of the CDR3 is TGTGCCACCAGCAGAGATCGGATGCAACGGAACATTCAGTACTTC.

This clonotype was observed a single time. V and J are TRBV20-1 and TRBJ2-7, with TRBD2 matching 10 bases. This CDR3 is built from 17 residues. The V and J ends lost 0 bases and 2 bases, in that order; junction bases with no gene match: 10. Germline V gene data show CDR1 as DFQATT and CDR2 as SNEGSKA (reference sequence). Written as DNA, the CDR3 is TGCAGTGCTAGAGAGGGGTTAGCGGGGGGACTGACCTACGAGCAGTACTTC. Residues: CSAREGLAGGLTYEQYF.

In its sample, this clonotype was seen many times. J is TRBJ2-5 and V is TRBV12-3 or TRBV12-4, with D perhaps matching TRBD1 (5 bases). This CDR3 comprises 14 residues. The V gene lost 6 bases and the J gene lost 5 bases, with 16 bases spanning the gap. CDR3 nucleotide sequence: TGTGCCAGCAGCCTACAGGAGAGTAAGGAGACCCAGTACTTC. It codes for CASSLQESKETQYF.

The V gene is TRBV6-5, the J gene TRBJ2-1; tentative D call: TRBD2 (6 bases). Germline CDR1 is MNHEY and CDR2 is SVGAGI. V lost 0 bases and J lost 5, with 11 bases in between. The CDR3 runs 15 residues. CDR3 region: CASSYSRDFNNEQFF. The CDR3, as DNA: TGTGCCAGCAGTTACTCCCGGGACTTCAACAATGAGCAGTTCTTC.

The CDR3: CASSWGLAGDAGELFF. Here the CDR3 DNA reads TGTGCCAGCAGTTGGGGACTAGCGGGAGACGCCGGGGAGCTGTTTTTT. The chain couples TRBV7-2 to TRBJ2-2, with 14 bases aligning to TRBD2. The trim removed 6 bases at V and 6 bases at J, leaving 6 bases unmatched. Germline CDR1 and CDR2: SGHTA and FQGNSA. This CDR3 contains 16 residues.

This clonotype was observed a few times. The V call is TRBV11-2, the J call TRBJ2-5; D is perhaps TRBD1 or TRBD2 (7 bases each). Per the germline V gene, CDR1 is SGHAT and CDR2 is FQNNGV. This CDR3 is 17 amino acids long. V was clipped by 6 bases and J by 0 bases, with 20 bases between them. This chain's CDR3 is CASRLGGVAGYQETQYF. Here the CDR3 DNA reads TGTGCCAGCAGGCTAGGGGGCGTAGCGGGTTACCAAGAGACCCAGTACTTC.

A few counts support this clonotype. The chain uses TRBV4-1 and TRBJ1-1; tentatively, D is TRBD1 (5 bases). Trimming pared 1 base from V and 4 bases from J, leaving 13 bases between. The CDR3 contains 15 residues. CDR1 is MGHRA and CDR2 is YSYEKL in the germline V gene. The CDR3 is CASSQAWQGGTEAFF. The DNA for the CDR3 is TGCGCCAGCAGCCAAGCATGGCAGGGAGGCACTGAAGCTTTCTTT.

The rearrangement links TRBV6-1 to TRBJ2-2; 8 bases agree with TRBD1. The germline gives CDR1 MNHNS, CDR2 SASEGT. This CDR3 contains 15 residues. V trimming: 3 bases; J trimming: 3 bases; junction bases outside the gene matches: 3. DNA for the CDR3: TGTGCCAGCAGTGAGAAGACAGGGGACACCGGGGAGCTGTTTTTT. This codes for CASSEKTGDTGELFF.

At least ten counts were recorded for this clonotype. The chain recombines TRBV24-1 with TRBJ2-1; TRBD2 matches 9 bases. CDR1 is KGHDR and CDR2 is SFDVKD in the germline V gene. The junction had 7 bases not matched to a gene; V was cut back by 0 bases and J by 8 bases. The CDR3 loop spans 16 amino acids. CDR3 protein: CATSDLGRGGRDEQFF. CDR3 in DNA: TGTGCCACCAGTGATTTGGGGCGGGGGGGCCGAGATGAGCAGTTCTTC.

In this sample, this clonotype turned up many times. V usage is TRBV6-2 or TRBV6-3 and J usage is TRBJ1-5, with 9 positions matching TRBD1. The CDR3 loop spans 19 amino acids. The ends lost 0 bases at V and 0 bases at J; junction bases unmatched: 9. CDR1 MNHEY and CDR2 SVGEGT come from the germline V gene. The CDR3 spells CASSYSTGTGRYSNQPQHF. DNA for the CDR3: TGTGCCAGCAGTTACTCAACCGGGACAGGGAGATATAGCAATCAGCCCCAGCATTTT.